What follows is one TCR beta chain and its context. Original analysis: Counts of nucleated cells, estimated from reference gene primer amplification, were obtained. Data came from immunoSEQ multiplex PCR; TCRdb stores just in-frame clones and leaves some out. That table is the source of V, J and clone size, and D and trimming were worked out from the DNA. The sample shows about 120,000 clones, over 75% of them seen only once. This record belongs to a study of blood T cell repertoires in COVID-19. About the study: In each case, the material was cDNA or gDNA derived from T cells, B-cell-depleted T cells, or PBMCs.

Germline assignment: CDR1 SGHRS and CDR2 YFSETQ. The CDR3 covers 14 residues. Trimming took 0 bases from V and 3 from J, leaving 6 bases between them. The clonotype comes from an older man with active or convalescent COVID-19. Sequencing was performed on peripheral blood. The rearrangement joins TRBV5-1 to TRBJ2-2; D remains unclear. The CDR3 DNA reads TGCGCCAGCAGCTTGGACCCGGACACCGGGGAGCTGTTTTTT. This codes for CASSLDPDTGELFF.